These 2 T cell receptor beta chains were all obtained from the same sample, sequenced in a study of T cell responses to AZD1222 COVID-19 vaccine. The method was immunoSEQ multiplex PCR; TCRdb's version includes in-frame clones alone and lacks a portion of them. The sample carries 100,000 to 120,000 clones, around 90% recorded once. Sample: peripheral blood, taken on day 0 of AZD1222 vaccination. The source is an adult in good health.

The V and J genes are TRBV7-9 and TRBJ2-7; unclear D gene. The ends were cut back, 4 bases at V and 3 bases at J, with 10 bases in the middle. The CDR3 sequence is 13 residues long. Per the germline V gene, CDR1 is SEHNR and CDR2 is FQNEAQ (reference sequence). CDR3 in amino acids: CASSSTGNYEQYF. For the CDR3, the DNA is TGTGCCAGCAGCTCTACTGGAAACTACGAGCAGTACTTC.

V and J are TRBV11-3 and TRBJ1-3; D might be TRBD1 (5 bases). This CDR3 has 13 amino acids. V was trimmed by 8 bases and J by 4 bases, leaving 12 bases between them. Germline loops: CDR1 SGHNT, CDR2 YENEEA. CDR3 protein: CASRGNGGNTIYF. The DNA of the CDR3 is TGTGCCAGCCGGGGCAACGGAGGAAACACCATATATTTT.